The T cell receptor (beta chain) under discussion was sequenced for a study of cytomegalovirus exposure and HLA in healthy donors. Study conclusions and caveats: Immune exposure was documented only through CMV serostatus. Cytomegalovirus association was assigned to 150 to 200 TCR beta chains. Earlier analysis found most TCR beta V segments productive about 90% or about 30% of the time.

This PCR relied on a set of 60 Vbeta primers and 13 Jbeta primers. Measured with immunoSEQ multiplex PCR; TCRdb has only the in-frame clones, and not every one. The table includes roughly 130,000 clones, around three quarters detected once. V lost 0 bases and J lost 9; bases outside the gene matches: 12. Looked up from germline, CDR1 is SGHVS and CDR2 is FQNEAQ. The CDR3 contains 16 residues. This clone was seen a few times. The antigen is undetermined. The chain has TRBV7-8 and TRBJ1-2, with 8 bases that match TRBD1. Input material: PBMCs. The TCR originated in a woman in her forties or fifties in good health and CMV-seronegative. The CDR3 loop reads CASSLAQDRVASSYTF. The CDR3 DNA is TGTGCCAGCAGCTTAGCGCAGGACAGGGTCGCCAGTAGCTACACCTTC.